This entry lists 3 T cell receptor beta chains sequenced from one sample in a study of human T cells and chemical hapten exposure. TCRdb reprocessed the RACE reads via MiXCR and lists one record per CDR3 protein. Of tens of thousands of distinct CDR3 sequences in the sample, 3% to 4% were seen once. Documented time point: patch test 2, 6 weeks after DPC sensitization. As to treatment: therapeutic diphenylcyclopropenone sensitization with weekly scalp DPC. This specimen consisted of whole blood, obtained in connection with sensitization to the hapten diphenylcyclopropenone (DPC). These receptors originate from a man aged 35 to 55 with alopecia areata. Some clones in this sample may be carry-over from other donors' samples.

This clonotype was found many times. The chain has TRBV19 and TRBJ1-2; D perhaps matches TRBD1 (6 bases). Trimming shortened V by 7 bases and J by 2 bases, and 14 bases separated the two germline ends. Germline lookup yields CDR1 LNHDA and CDR2 SQIVND (reference sequence). This CDR3 region has 14 residues. Here the CDR3 reads CASTSPGGNYGYTF. The CDR3 DNA reads TGTGCCAGTACCAGCCCTGGGGGCAACTATGGCTACACCTTC. Supplemented by reference TRBV19 and TRBJ1-2, the full variable domain reads DGGITQSPKYLFRKEGQNVTLSCEQNLNHDAMYWYRQDPGQGLRLIYYSQIVNDFQKGDIAEGYSVSREKKESFPLTVTSAQKNPTAFYLCASTSPGGNYGYTFGSGTRLTVV.

This clonotype was observed many times. V gene TRBV24-1 combines with J gene TRBJ2-5; D unresolved. V was clipped by 2 bases and J by 7 bases, with 19 bases between them. This CDR3 is 16 amino acids long. Germline CDR1 and CDR2: KGHDR and SFDVKD. For the CDR3, the DNA is TGTGCCACCAGTGATTCGCAAGTCGGTTCAGTCGGGACCCAGTACTTC. Its protein product is CATSDSQVGSVGTQYF.

Many counts were recorded for this clonotype. The chain is built from TRBV5-1 and TRBJ1-2; maybe TRBD1 (6 bases). The CDR3 is made up of 14 amino acids. V shed 0 bases and J shed 2 bases, with 8 bases lying between them. CDR1 SGHRS and CDR2 YFSETQ come from the germline V gene. For the CDR3, the DNA is TGCGCCAGCAGCTTGGCAGGGGAAAACTATGGCTACACCTTC. It yields the protein CASSLAGENYGYTF.